The clone carrying this TCR beta chain came up a few times. This sample was taken from a study of blood T cells in healthy people across ages. V lost 7 bases to trimming and J lost 7 bases; unmatched junction nucleotides: 10. CDR3 length equals 14 residues. Primed by a sample-barcoded 5' primer and a J-beta primer mix, a second PCR proceeded for 7 to 11 cycles. TCRdb reprocessed the 5' RACE reads via MiXCR and lists one record per CDR3 protein. The sample yields over 1,200,000 distinct CDR3 sequences, approximately 60% seen once. The rearrangement joins TRBV12-3 or TRBV12-4 to TRBJ2-7; 10 bases match TRBD1. Sequenced input: blood. The sequence was collected from a man between 18 and 29 years old in good health. The CDR3 is CASTAGTGVGEQYF. The CDR3 nucleotides read TGTGCCAGCACCGCCGGGACAGGGGTAGGTGAGCAGTACTTC.